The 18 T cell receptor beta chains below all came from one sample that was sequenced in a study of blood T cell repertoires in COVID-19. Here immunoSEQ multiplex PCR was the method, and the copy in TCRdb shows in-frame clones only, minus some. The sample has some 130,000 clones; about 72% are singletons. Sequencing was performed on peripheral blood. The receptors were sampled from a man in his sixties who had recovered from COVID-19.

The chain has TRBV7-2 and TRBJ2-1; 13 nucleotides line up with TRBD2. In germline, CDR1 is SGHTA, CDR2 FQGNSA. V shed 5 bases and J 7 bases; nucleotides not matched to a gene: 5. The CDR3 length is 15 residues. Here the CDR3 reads CASSPGLAGANEQFF. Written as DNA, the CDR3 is TGTGCCAGCAGCCCTGGACTAGCGGGGGCTAATGAGCAGTTCTTC.

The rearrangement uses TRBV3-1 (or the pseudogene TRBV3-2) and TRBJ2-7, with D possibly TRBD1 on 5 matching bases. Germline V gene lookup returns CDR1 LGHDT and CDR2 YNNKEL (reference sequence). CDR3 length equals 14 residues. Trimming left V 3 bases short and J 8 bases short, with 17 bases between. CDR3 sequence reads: CASSQTATPTKQYF. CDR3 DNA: TGTGCCAGCAGCCAGACAGCTACTCCTACGAAGCAGTACTTC.

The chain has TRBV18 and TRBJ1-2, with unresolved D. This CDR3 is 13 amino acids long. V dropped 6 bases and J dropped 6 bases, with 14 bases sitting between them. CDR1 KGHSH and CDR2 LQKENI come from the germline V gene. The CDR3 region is CASSRGGKNGYTF. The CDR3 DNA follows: TGTGCCAGCTCGCGGGGAGGAAAAAATGGCTACACCTTC.

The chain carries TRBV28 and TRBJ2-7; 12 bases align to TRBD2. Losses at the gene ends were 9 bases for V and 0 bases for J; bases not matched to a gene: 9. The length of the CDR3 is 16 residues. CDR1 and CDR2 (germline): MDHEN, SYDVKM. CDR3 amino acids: CASSGTSGFSSYEQYF. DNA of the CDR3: TGTGCCAGTTCCGGGACTAGCGGGTTTAGCTCCTACGAGCAGTACTTC.

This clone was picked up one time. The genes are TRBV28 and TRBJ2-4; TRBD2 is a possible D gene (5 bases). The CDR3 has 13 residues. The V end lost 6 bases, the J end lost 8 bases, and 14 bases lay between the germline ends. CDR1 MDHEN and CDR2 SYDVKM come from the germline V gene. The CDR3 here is CASSTANGDIQYF. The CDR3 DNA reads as TGTGCCAGCAGCACAGCTAACGGGGACATTCAGTACTTC.

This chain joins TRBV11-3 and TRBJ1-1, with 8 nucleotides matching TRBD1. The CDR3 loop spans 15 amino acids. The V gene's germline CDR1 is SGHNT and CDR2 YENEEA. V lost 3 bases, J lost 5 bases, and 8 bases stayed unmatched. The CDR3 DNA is TGTGCCAGCAGCTTCAGACAGGGGCGTTATACTGAAGCTTTCTTT. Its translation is CASSFRQGRYTEAFF. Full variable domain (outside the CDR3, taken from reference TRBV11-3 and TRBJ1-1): EAGVVQSPRYKIIEKKQPVAFWCNPISGHNTLYWYLQNLGQGPELLIRYENEEAVDDSQLPKDRFSAERLKGVDSTLKIQPAELGDSAVYLCASSFRQGRYTEAFFGQGTRLTVV.

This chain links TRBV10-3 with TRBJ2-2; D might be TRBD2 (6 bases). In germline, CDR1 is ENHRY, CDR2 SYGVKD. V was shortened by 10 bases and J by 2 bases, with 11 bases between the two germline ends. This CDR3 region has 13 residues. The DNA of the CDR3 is TGTGCCACAAAGGAGGGAAACACCGGGGAGCTGTTTTTT. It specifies CATKEGNTGELFF.

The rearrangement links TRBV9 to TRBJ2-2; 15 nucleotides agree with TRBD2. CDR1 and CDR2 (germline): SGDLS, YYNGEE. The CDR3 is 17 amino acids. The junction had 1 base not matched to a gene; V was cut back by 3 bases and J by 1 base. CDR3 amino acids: CASSAGLAGGNTGELFF. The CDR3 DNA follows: TGTGCCAGCAGCGCGGGACTAGCGGGGGGGAACACCGGGGAGCTGTTTTTT.

CDR3 in amino acids: CASRRSPNLSGANVLTF. Written as DNA, the CDR3 is TGTGCCAGTAGACGGTCGCCTAACCTCTCTGGGGCCAACGTCCTGACTTTC. The chain has TRBV19 and TRBJ2-6; no firm D call. The CDR3 loop spans 17 amino acids. V was cut by 6 bases and J by 0 bases, with 15 bases left in between. CDR1 LNHDA and CDR2 SQIVND come from the germline V gene (reference sequence).

Here the CDR3 DNA reads TGTGCCAGCAGCCCTTCGACCGGGACAGGGGACGGCTACGAGCAGTACTTC. Amino acid sequence: CASSPSTGTGDGYEQYF. J is TRBJ2-7 and V is TRBV3-1 (or the pseudogene TRBV3-2); 10 bases are a match to TRBD1. After removal of 4 bases from V and 3 bases from J, the junction contained 12 bases not matched to a gene. This CDR3 is built from 17 residues. Germline V gives CDR1 LGHDT, CDR2 YNNKEL (reference sequence).

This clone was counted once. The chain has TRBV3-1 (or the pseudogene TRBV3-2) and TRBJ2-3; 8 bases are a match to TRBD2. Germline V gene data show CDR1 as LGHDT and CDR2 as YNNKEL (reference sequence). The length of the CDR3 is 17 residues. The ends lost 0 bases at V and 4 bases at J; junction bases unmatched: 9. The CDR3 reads CASSQDRGGSPADTQYF. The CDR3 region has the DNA TGTGCCAGCAGCCAAGATCGGGGGGGGAGCCCCGCAGATACGCAGTATTTT.

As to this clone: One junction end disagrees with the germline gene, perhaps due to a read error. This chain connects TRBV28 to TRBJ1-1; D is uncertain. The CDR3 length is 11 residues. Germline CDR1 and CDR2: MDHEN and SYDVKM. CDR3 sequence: CASSVRHNHIF. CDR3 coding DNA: TGTGCCAGCAGTGTGAGGCACAACCATATCTTT.

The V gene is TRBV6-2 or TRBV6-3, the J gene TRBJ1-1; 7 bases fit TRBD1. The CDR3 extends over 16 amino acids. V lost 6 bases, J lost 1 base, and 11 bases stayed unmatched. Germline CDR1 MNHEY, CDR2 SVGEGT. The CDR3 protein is CASSADRVSTNTEAFF. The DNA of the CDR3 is TGTGCCAGCAGCGCCGACAGGGTATCTACGAACACTGAAGCTTTCTTT.

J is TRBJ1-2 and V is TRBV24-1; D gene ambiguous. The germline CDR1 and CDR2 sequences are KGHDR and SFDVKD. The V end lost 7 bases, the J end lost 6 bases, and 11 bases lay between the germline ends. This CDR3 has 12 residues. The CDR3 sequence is CATSHRGDGYTF. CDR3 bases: TGTGCCACCAGCCATCGGGGTGATGGCTACACCTTC.

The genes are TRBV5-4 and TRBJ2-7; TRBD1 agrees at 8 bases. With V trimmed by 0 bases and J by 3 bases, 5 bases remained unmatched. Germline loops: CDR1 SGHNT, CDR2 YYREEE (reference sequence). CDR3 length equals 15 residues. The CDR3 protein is CASSLGQGTHYEQYF. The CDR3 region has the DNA TGTGCCAGCAGCTTGGGACAGGGGACCCACTACGAGCAGTACTTC.

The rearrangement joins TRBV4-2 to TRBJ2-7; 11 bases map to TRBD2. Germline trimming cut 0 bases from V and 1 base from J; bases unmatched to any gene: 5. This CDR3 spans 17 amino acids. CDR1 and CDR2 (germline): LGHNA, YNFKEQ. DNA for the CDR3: TGTGCCAGCAGCCAAGAAGGGACTAGCGGAAGTTCCTACGAGCAGTACTTC. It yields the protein CASSQEGTSGSSYEQYF.

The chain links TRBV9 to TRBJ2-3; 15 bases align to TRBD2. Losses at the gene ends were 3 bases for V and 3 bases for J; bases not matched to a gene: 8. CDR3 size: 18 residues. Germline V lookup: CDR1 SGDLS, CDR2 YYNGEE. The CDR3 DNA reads TGTGCCAGCAGCGCCGGGACTAGCGGGGGGTTCTATACAGATACGCAGTATTTT. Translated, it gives CASSAGTSGGFYTDTQYF. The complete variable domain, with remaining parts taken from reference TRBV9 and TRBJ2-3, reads DSGVTQTPKHLITATGQRVTLRCSPRSGDLSVYWYQQSLDQGLQFLIQYYNGEERAKGNILERFSAQQFPDLHSELNLSSLELGDSALYFCASSAGTSGGFYTDTQYFGPGTRLTVL.

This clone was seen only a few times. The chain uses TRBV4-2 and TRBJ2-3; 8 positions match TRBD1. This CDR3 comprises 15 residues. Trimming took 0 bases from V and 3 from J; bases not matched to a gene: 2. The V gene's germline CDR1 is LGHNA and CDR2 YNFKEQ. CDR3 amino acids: CASSQEGQETDTQYF. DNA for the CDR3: TGTGCCAGCAGCCAAGAGGGACAGGAAACAGATACGCAGTATTTT.